The 27 T cell receptor beta chains listed next were all sequenced from one sample in a study of T cell changes during pregnancy in multiple sclerosis. The data were produced by immunoSEQ multiplex PCR, yet TCRdb's version contains in-frame clones alone and is incomplete. The sample lists about 56,000 clones; approximately 90% were seen once. The sequencing here drew on peripheral blood, taken in the first trimester of pregnancy. All receptors derive from a female donor in good health, enrolled as a control in a pregnancy study.

The chain uses TRBV19 and TRBJ1-4; perhaps TRBD1 as D (5 bases). Trimming stripped 6 bases from V and 0 bases from J, with 14 bases between. The germline V gene has CDR1 LNHDA and CDR2 SQIVND (reference sequence). The CDR3 has 16 residues. The CDR3 nucleotides read TGTGCCAGTAGGACCGTAGACAGAGCAACTAATGAAAAACTGTTTTTT. Its protein is CASRTVDRATNEKLFF.

V is TRBV11-2 and J is TRBJ2-2; 13 positions match TRBD2. CDR3 size: 18 residues. Germline assignment: CDR1 SGHAT and CDR2 FQNNGV. V lost 4 bases and J lost 2; bases outside the gene matches: 7. DNA for the CDR3: TGTGCCAGCAGCTCTTGGACTAGCGGGGGACCAAACACCGGGGAGCTGTTTTTT. Translating gives CASSSWTSGGPNTGELFF.

The rearrangement uses TRBV6-1 and TRBJ2-7; no clear D. The CDR3 is made up of 14 amino acids. Germline lookup yields CDR1 MNHNS and CDR2 SASEGT. V lost 10 bases and J 3 bases, leaving 19 bases between the germline ends. CDR3 DNA sequence: TGTGCCACCCAACCCCACGGGTTTGGCTACGAGCAGTACTTC. Residues: CATQPHGFGYEQYF.

The genes are TRBV6-4 and TRBJ2-3, with 8 bases that match TRBD2. This CDR3 has 14 amino acids. The V segment lost 4 bases and the J segment 2 bases; nucleotides outside the gene matches: 2. The germline CDR1 and CDR2 sequences are MRHNA and SNTAGT. In nucleotides, the CDR3 is TGTGCCAGCAGTGTAGCGGGGTACACAGATACGCAGTATTTT. Its protein is CASSVAGYTDTQYF.

The V call is TRBV4-1, the J call TRBJ1-3; perhaps TRBD1 as D (5 bases). This CDR3 region has 16 residues. Looked up from germline, CDR1 is MGHRA and CDR2 is YSYEKL. The germline V and J ends were trimmed by 3 bases and 0 bases, with 12 bases remaining between them. The CDR3 sequence is CASSQADSPSGNTIYF. As DNA, the CDR3 is TGCGCCAGCAGCCAGGCAGACAGTCCCTCTGGAAACACCATATATTTT.

CDR3 residues: CASTERRVMNTEAFF. CDR3 bases: TGTGCCAGCACCGAAAGGCGGGTCATGAACACTGAAGCTTTCTTT. V and J are TRBV6-1 and TRBJ1-1; no definite D call. The V gene lost 7 bases and the J gene lost 0 bases, with 15 bases spanning the gap. Germline V gene data show CDR1 as MNHNS and CDR2 as SASEGT. The CDR3 has 15 residues.

The chain employs TRBV28 and TRBJ2-3; D may be TRBD2 (6 bases). This CDR3 is 13 amino acids long. V lost 11 bases and J 1 base, leaving 13 bases between the germline ends. Germline V gene sequence: CDR1 MDHEN, CDR2 SYDVKM. The chain's CDR3 is CASGGPRTDTQYF. DNA of the CDR3: TGTGCCTCCGGAGGGCCCCGCACAGATACGCAGTATTTT.

The chain couples TRBV2 to TRBJ1-1; D is ambiguous. The CDR3 loop spans 13 amino acids. V shed 8 bases and J shed 1 base, with 11 bases lying between them. Germline CDR1 is SNHLY and CDR2 is FYNNEI. CDR3 sequence: CASWRAGNTEAFF. The CDR3 DNA follows: TGTGCCAGCTGGAGGGCCGGGAACACTGAAGCTTTCTTT.

This chain uses TRBV28 with TRBJ2-3; 7 positions match TRBD1. The CDR3 has 14 residues. V was clipped by 8 bases and J by 4 bases; unmatched bases: 9. CDR1 is MDHEN and CDR2 is SYDVKM in the germline V gene. CDR3 residues: CASGPGTVSDTQYF. The CDR3 coding sequence is TGTGCCAGCGGGCCCGGGACAGTCTCAGATACGCAGTATTTT.

The chain couples TRBV9 to TRBJ2-3; 12 nucleotides match TRBD2. Per the germline V gene, CDR1 is SGDLS and CDR2 is YYNGEE. This CDR3 has 16 residues. The ends lost 0 bases at V and 3 bases at J; junction bases unmatched: 2. The CDR3 DNA is TGTGCCAGCAGCGTAGGGACTAGCGGGGAAACAGATACGCAGTATTTT. It is translated as CASSVGTSGETDTQYF. Based on the CDR3 plus reference TRBV9 and TRBJ2-3, the full variable domain is DSGVTQTPKHLITATGQRVTLRCSPRSGDLSVYWYQQSLDQGLQFLIQYYNGEERAKGNILERFSAQQFPDLHSELNLSSLELGDSALYFCASSVGTSGETDTQYFGPGTRLTVL.

This clone has just one count. The chain employs TRBV4-1 and TRBJ2-7; 7 nucleotides line up with TRBD2. The CDR3 extends over 15 amino acids. The germline V gene encodes CDR1 MGHRA and CDR2 YSYEKL. Trimming took 0 bases from V and 4 from J; bases not matched to a gene: 6. The CDR3 nucleotides are TGCGCCAGCAGCCAAGAAGAGGCTAGCGGATACGAGCAGTACTTC. Protein product: CASSQEEASGYEQYF.

This clone was detected only once. V usage is TRBV11-2 and J usage is TRBJ1-3, with 10 bases aligning to TRBD1. Germline V lookup: CDR1 SGHAT, CDR2 FQNNGV. The junction had 9 bases not matched to a gene; V was cut back by 6 bases and J by 7 bases. The CDR3 covers 15 residues. The CDR3 DNA sequence: TGTGCCAGCAGTTTCGGGACAGGGGTCAGGAACACCATATATTTT. Translating it yields CASSFGTGVRNTIYF.

V is TRBV9 and J is TRBJ1-2, with 11 positions matching TRBD1. Germline values: CDR1 SGDLS, CDR2 YYNGEE. The V segment lost 0 bases and the J segment 6 bases; nucleotides outside the gene matches: 13. The CDR3 totals 18 residues. CDR3 DNA sequence: TGTGCCAGCAGCGTAGATCCCGGGGGACAGGGGGTGCTAAATGGCTACACCTTC. Its protein product is CASSVDPGGQGVLNGYTF.

This chain connects TRBV19 to TRBJ2-7; 7 bases fit TRBD2. This CDR3 region has 15 residues. With V trimmed by 2 bases and J by 5 bases, 9 bases remained unmatched. Germline CDR1 is LNHDA and CDR2 is SQIVND (reference sequence). The CDR3 DNA reads TGTGCCAGTAGTATAAGGGGAGGGTTTAACAACGAGCAGTACTTC. As protein: CASSIRGGFNNEQYF.

This sequence joins TRBV7-6 and TRBJ2-7; TRBD1 aligns across 9 bases. This CDR3 has 16 residues. Germline CDR1 reads SGHVS; CDR2 reads FNYEAQ. Germline trimming cut 4 bases from V and 6 bases from J; bases unmatched to any gene: 13. DNA for the CDR3: TGTGCCAGCAGCTCCAGGGTTGGGACAGGGTTTGGCGAGCAGTACTTC. This translates into CASSSRVGTGFGEQYF.

CDR3 nucleotide sequence: TGTGCCAGCTCACCACCCCTAGGTACTAGCACAGATACGCAGTATTTT. Translated, it gives CASSPPLGTSTDTQYF. The chain links TRBV18 to TRBJ2-3; D gene uncertain. Trimming stripped 0 bases from V and 0 bases from J, with 10 bases between. The CDR3 spans 16 residues. CDR1 is KGHSH, CDR2 LQKENI, per germline.

The genes are TRBV21-1 and TRBJ2-1; no check of the table's D call, TRBD2, against the DNA was made. TRBV21-1 is shown as a pseudogene. This CDR3 is built from 19 residues. The CDR3 is CASSKARAGGTADLNEQFF. The CDR3 DNA reads as TGTGCCAGCAGCAAAGCAAGAGCGGGGGGGACCGCAGACCTCAATGAGCAGTTCTTC.

This chain joins TRBV18 and TRBJ1-2; D remains unclear. The CDR3 is 14 residues long. CDR1 is KGHSH, CDR2 LQKENI, per germline. The ends were cut back, 5 bases at V and 4 bases at J, with 14 bases in the middle. CDR3 DNA sequence: TGTGCCAGCTCAGCGGAGGACTCCAGCTATGGCTACACCTTC. Amino acid sequence: CASSAEDSSYGYTF. The variable domain in full, completed from reference TRBV18 and TRBJ1-2, reads NAGVMQNPRHLVRRRGQEARLRCSPMKGHSHVYWYRQLPEEGLKFMVYLQKENIIDESGMPKERFSAEFPKEGPSILRIQQVVRGDSAAYFCASSAEDSSYGYTFGSGTRLTVV.

V and J are TRBV6-6 and TRBJ1-5; 8 bases line up with TRBD1. Germline trimming cut 2 bases from V and 6 bases from J; bases unmatched to any gene: 6. The CDR3 totals 15 residues. Germline V gene lookup returns CDR1 MNHNY and CDR2 SVGAGI (reference sequence). In nucleotides, the CDR3 is TGTGCCAGCAGTTACGCCGGACAGGGCGGTCAGCCCCAGCATTTT. Protein sequence: CASSYAGQGGQPQHF.

The rearrangement uses TRBV29-1 and TRBJ2-7; D is unresolved. V shed 4 bases and J shed 2 bases, with 12 bases lying between them. Germline loops: CDR1 SQVTM, CDR2 ANQGSEA. The CDR3 consists of 13 residues. The CDR3 reads CSVVNTTTYEQYF. CDR3 nucleotides: TGCAGCGTTGTAAACACCACCACCTACGAGCAGTACTTC.

The gene calls are TRBV10-3 and TRBJ2-1; D is possibly TRBD2 (6 bases). Germline CDR1 and CDR2: ENHRY and SYGVKD. V was clipped by 4 bases and J by 5 bases, with 12 bases between them. There are 14 residues in the CDR3. The CDR3 sequence: CAISGGVTDNEQFF. CDR3 DNA: TGTGCCATCAGTGGGGGGGTTACTGACAATGAGCAGTTCTTC.

The rearrangement links TRBV6-1 to TRBJ1-1; 7 nucleotides agree with TRBD1. This CDR3 is built from 14 residues. The germline V gene encodes CDR1 MNHNS and CDR2 SASEGT. The V gene end was trimmed by 6 bases and the J gene end by 5 bases; junction bases not matched to a gene: 9. CDR3 residues: CASSLDRVRTEAFF. The CDR3 bases are TGTGCCAGCAGCCTCGACAGGGTACGTACTGAAGCTTTCTTT.

This rearrangement joins TRBV19 to TRBJ1-2, with TRBD1 matching over 8 bases. With V trimmed by 8 bases and J by 5 bases, 16 bases remained unmatched. Germline-derived CDR1 and CDR2 are LNHDA and SQIVND (reference sequence). The CDR3 extends over 16 amino acids. CDR3 coding DNA: TGTGCCAGTCTCTCCTTAATCCGGGACAGGCATTATGGCTACACCTTC. Protein: CASLSLIRDRHYGYTF.

V and J are TRBV7-3 and TRBJ2-2; 11 bases map to TRBD2. The trim removed 5 bases at V and 1 base at J, leaving 12 bases unmatched. In germline, CDR1 is SGHTA, CDR2 FQGTGA. This CDR3 has 19 residues. The CDR3 nucleotides read TGTGCCAGCAGCCCAATTGGGACTAGCGGAAGGAGGAACACCGGGGAGCTGTTTTTT. Its protein product is CASSPIGTSGRRNTGELFF.

This clone appeared once. The rearrangement links TRBV4-2 to TRBJ2-1, with D possibly TRBD2 on 6 matching bases. With 0 bases removed from V and 0 bases from J, the gap between germline ends came to 12 bases. The CDR3 has 17 amino acids. Germline V gene sequence: CDR1 LGHNA, CDR2 YNFKEQ. CDR3 nucleotides: TGTGCCAGCAGCCAAGAAGGCGGGACGAGCTCCTACAATGAGCAGTTCTTC. Translation gives CASSQEGGTSSYNEQFF.

This chain connects TRBV4-1 to TRBJ1-1, with D tentatively TRBD1 (6 bases). Germline V gene data show CDR1 as MGHRA and CDR2 as YSYEKL. The V and J ends lost 2 bases and 12 bases respectively, with 13 bases between them. The CDR3 totals 12 residues. CDR3 protein: CASSQQGWVSFF. In DNA, the CDR3 is TGCGCCAGCAGCCAACAGGGGTGGGTCTCTTTCTTT.

The V and J genes are TRBV2 and TRBJ2-5; TRBD1 aligns across 10 bases. The V and J ends lost 5 bases and 4 bases, in that order; junction bases with no gene match: 1. Germline CDR1 reads SNHLY; CDR2 reads FYNNEI. The CDR3 runs to 13 residues. The chain's CDR3 is CASSWTGGETQYF. CDR3 DNA sequence: TGTGCCAGCAGTTGGACAGGGGGAGAGACCCAGTACTTC.